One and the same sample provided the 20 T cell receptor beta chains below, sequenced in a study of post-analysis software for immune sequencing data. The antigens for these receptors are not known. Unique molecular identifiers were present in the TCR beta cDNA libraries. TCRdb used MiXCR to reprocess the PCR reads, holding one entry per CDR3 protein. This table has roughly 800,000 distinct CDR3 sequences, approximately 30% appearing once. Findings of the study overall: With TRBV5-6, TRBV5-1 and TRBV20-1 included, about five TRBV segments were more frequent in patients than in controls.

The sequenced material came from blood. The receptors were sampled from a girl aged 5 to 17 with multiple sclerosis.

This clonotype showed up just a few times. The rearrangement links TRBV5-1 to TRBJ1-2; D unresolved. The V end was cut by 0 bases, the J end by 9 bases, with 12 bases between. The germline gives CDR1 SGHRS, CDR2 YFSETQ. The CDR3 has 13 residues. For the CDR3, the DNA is TGCGCCAGCAGCTTGGCACGAGGAGAGAGCTACACCTTC. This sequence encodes CASSLARGESYTF.

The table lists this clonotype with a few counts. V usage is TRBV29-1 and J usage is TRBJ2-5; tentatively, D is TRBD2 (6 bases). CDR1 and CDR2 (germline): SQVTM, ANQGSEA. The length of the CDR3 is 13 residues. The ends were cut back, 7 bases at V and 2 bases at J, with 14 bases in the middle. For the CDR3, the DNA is TGCAGCGCCACGGGACTGAGACAAGAGACCCAGTACTTC. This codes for CSATGLRQETQYF.

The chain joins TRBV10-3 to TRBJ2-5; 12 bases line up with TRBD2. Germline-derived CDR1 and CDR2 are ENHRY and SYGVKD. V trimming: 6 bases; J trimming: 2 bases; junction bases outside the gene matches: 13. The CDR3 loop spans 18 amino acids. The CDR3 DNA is TGTGCCATCAGCCCCCTGGGCACCGGGACTAGCGGGCAAGAGACCCAGTACTTC. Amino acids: CAISPLGTGTSGQETQYF.

CDR3: CASSYSRGSLAKNIQYF. CDR3 sequence (DNA): TGTGCCAGCAGTTACTCGCGTGGTTCCCTAGCCAAAAACATTCAGTACTTC. The chain is built from TRBV6-5 and TRBJ2-4; the D is unclear. V lost 0 bases and J 0 bases, leaving 12 bases between the germline ends. CDR1 and CDR2 from the germline V gene are MNHEY and SVGAGI. The CDR3 has 17 residues.

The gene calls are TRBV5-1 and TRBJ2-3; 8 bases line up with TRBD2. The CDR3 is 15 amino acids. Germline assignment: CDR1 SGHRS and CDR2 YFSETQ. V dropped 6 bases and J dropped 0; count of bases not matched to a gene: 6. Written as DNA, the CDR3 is TGCGCCAGCACCCCGGGGGGGCAGAGCACAGATACGCAGTATTTT. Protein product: CASTPGGQSTDTQYF.

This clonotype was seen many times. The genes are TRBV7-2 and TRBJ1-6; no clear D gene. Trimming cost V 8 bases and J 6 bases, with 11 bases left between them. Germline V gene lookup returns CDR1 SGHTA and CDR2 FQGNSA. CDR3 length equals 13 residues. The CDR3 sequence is CASSSALNSPLHF. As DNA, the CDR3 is TGTGCCAGCTCCTCTGCCCTTAATTCACCCCTCCACTTT.

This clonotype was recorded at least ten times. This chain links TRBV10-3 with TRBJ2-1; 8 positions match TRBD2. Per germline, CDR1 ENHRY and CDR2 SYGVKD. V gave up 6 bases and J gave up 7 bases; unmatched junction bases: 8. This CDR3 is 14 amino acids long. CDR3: CAISSSLAENEQFF. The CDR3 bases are TGTGCCATCAGCAGCTCACTAGCGGAGAATGAGCAGTTCTTC.

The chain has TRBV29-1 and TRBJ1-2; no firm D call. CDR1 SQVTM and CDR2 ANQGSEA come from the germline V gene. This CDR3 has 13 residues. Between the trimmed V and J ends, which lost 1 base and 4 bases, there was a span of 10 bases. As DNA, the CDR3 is TGCAGCGTTGAAGTGGACCGGGGCTATGGCTACACCTTC. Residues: CSVEVDRGYGYTF. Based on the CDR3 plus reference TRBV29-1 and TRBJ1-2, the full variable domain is SAVISQKPSRDICQRGTSLTIQCQVDSQVTMMFWYRQQPGQSLTLIATANQGSEATYESGFVIDKFPISRPNLTFSTLTVSNMSPEDSSIYLCSVEVDRGYGYTFGSGTRLTVV.

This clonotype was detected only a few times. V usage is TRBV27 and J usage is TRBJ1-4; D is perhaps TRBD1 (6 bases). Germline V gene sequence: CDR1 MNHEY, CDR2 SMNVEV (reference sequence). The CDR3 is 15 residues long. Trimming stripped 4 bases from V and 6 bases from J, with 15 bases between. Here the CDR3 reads CASSSSQTGYEKLFF. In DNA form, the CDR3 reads TGTGCCAGCAGTTCCAGCCAGACAGGTTATGAAAAACTGTTTTTT.

CDR3 in amino acids: CASSKPPRQGAHEQYF. CDR3 nucleotides: TGTGCCAGCAGCAAACCCCCTAGACAGGGGGCCCACGAGCAGTACTTC. This chain connects TRBV21-1 to TRBJ2-7; the table gives TRBD1 as D, unverified against the DNA. TRBV21-1 is a known pseudogene. The CDR3 totals 16 residues.

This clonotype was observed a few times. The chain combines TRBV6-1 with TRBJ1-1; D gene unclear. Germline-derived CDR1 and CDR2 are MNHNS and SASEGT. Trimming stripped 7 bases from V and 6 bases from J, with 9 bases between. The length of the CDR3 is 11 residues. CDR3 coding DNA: TGTGCCAGCATATCGCGGCCTGAAGCTTTCTTT. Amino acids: CASISRPEAFF.

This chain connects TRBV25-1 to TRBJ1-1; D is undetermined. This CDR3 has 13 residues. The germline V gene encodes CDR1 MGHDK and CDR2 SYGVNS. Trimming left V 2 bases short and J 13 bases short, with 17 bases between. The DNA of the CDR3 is TGTGCCAGCAGTGAAAATAATGGAGGACCAGGTTTCTTT. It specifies CASSENNGGPGFF.

CDR3 protein: CSASYSAGTSGTDTQYF. DNA of the CDR3: TGCAGTGCTAGTTACTCCGCCGGGACTAGCGGCACAGATACGCAGTATTTT. The chain has TRBV20-1 and TRBJ2-3; TRBD2 aligns across 10 bases. Germline V CDR1 and CDR2: DFQATT, SNEGSKA (reference sequence). With V trimmed by 3 bases and J by 1 base, 10 bases remained unmatched. The CDR3 has 17 amino acids.

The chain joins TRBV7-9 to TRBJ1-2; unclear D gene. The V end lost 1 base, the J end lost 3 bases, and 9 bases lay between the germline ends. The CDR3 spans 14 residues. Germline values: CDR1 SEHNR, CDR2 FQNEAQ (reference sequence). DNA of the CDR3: TGTGCCAGCAGCTTAGATTCCGGGCACTATGGCTACACCTTC. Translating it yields CASSLDSGHYGYTF. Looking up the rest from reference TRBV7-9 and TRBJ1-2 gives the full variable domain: DTGVSQNPRHKITKRGQNVTFRCDPISEHNRLYWYRQTLGQGPEFLTYFQNEAQLEKSRLLSDRFSAERPKGSFSTLEIQRTEQGDSAMYLCASSLDSGHYGYTFGSGTRLTVV.

The DNA for the CDR3 is TGTGCCAGCAGTCACAGGGGGACTGAAGCTTTCTTT. Its translation: CASSHRGTEAFF. V gene TRBV6-5 combines with J gene TRBJ1-1; 8 bases agree with TRBD1. Trimming cost V 5 bases and J 5 bases; bases outside gene matches: 1. The CDR3 runs 12 residues. In germline, CDR1 is MNHEY, CDR2 SVGAGI.

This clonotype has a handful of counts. The CDR3 DNA reads TGTGCCAGCAGGGGATCCGAGACGGGCTACGAGCAGTACTTC. Its protein product is CASRGSETGYEQYF. This chain uses TRBV28 with TRBJ2-7; D not resolved. Germline assignment: CDR1 MDHEN and CDR2 SYDVKM. CDR3 length: 14 residues. Deletions cut 6 bases from V and 3 bases from J, with 15 bases between.

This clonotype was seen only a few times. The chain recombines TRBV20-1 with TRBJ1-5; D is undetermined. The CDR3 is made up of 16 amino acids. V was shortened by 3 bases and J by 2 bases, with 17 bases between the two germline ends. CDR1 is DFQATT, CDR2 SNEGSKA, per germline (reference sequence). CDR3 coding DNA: TGCAGTGCTAGGTCCATCGGGCGCGCAGGCAATCAGCCCCAGCATTTT. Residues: CSARSIGRAGNQPQHF.

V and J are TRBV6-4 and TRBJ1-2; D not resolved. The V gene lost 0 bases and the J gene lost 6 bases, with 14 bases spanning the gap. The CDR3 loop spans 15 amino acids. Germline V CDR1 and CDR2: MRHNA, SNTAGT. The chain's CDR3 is CASSDSALSHNGYTF. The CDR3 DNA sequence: TGTGCCAGCAGTGACTCGGCACTGTCTCACAATGGCTACACCTTC.

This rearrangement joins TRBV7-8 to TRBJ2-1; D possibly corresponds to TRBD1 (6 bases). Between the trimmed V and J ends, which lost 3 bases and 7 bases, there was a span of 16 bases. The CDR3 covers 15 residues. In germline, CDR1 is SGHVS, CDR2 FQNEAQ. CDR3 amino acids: CASSFDRSISNEQFF. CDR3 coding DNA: TGTGCCAGCAGCTTCGACAGGTCGATTTCGAATGAGCAGTTCTTC.

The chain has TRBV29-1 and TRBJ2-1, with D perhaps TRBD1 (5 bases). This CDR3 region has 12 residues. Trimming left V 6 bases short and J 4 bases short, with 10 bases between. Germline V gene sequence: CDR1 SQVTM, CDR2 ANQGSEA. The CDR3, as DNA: TGCAGCGTCGCACAGGCATACAATGAGCAGTTCTTC. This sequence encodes CSVAQAYNEQFF.